This TCR beta chain was captured in a study of CD8 T cells in Susac syndrome. TCR beta sequencing was performed on blood CD8+ and CD4+ T cells. The CDR3 spans 14 residues. The germline gives CDR1 SQVTM, CDR2 ANQGSEA. Losses at the gene ends were 3 bases for V and 5 bases for J; bases not matched to a gene: 9. RNA was extracted with the RNeasy kit, and a quantity of roughly 0.5 to 1 ug was reverse transcribed using random hexamers. MiXCR was run by TCRdb on the immunoSEQ multiplex PCR reads, yielding one entry per CDR3 protein. The sample has roughly 150,000 distinct CDR3 sequences, approximately 96% seen once; the top ten hold 0.2% to 0.25%.

The source is a human donor with multiple sclerosis. This chain uses TRBV29-1 with TRBJ1-2; 7 bases fit TRBD1. The specimen was CD8+ T cells from PBMCs. The CDR3 reads CSVEPRGSRYGYTF. The CDR3 region has the DNA TGCAGCGTTGAGCCCAGGGGGAGTAGGTATGGCTACACCTTC.